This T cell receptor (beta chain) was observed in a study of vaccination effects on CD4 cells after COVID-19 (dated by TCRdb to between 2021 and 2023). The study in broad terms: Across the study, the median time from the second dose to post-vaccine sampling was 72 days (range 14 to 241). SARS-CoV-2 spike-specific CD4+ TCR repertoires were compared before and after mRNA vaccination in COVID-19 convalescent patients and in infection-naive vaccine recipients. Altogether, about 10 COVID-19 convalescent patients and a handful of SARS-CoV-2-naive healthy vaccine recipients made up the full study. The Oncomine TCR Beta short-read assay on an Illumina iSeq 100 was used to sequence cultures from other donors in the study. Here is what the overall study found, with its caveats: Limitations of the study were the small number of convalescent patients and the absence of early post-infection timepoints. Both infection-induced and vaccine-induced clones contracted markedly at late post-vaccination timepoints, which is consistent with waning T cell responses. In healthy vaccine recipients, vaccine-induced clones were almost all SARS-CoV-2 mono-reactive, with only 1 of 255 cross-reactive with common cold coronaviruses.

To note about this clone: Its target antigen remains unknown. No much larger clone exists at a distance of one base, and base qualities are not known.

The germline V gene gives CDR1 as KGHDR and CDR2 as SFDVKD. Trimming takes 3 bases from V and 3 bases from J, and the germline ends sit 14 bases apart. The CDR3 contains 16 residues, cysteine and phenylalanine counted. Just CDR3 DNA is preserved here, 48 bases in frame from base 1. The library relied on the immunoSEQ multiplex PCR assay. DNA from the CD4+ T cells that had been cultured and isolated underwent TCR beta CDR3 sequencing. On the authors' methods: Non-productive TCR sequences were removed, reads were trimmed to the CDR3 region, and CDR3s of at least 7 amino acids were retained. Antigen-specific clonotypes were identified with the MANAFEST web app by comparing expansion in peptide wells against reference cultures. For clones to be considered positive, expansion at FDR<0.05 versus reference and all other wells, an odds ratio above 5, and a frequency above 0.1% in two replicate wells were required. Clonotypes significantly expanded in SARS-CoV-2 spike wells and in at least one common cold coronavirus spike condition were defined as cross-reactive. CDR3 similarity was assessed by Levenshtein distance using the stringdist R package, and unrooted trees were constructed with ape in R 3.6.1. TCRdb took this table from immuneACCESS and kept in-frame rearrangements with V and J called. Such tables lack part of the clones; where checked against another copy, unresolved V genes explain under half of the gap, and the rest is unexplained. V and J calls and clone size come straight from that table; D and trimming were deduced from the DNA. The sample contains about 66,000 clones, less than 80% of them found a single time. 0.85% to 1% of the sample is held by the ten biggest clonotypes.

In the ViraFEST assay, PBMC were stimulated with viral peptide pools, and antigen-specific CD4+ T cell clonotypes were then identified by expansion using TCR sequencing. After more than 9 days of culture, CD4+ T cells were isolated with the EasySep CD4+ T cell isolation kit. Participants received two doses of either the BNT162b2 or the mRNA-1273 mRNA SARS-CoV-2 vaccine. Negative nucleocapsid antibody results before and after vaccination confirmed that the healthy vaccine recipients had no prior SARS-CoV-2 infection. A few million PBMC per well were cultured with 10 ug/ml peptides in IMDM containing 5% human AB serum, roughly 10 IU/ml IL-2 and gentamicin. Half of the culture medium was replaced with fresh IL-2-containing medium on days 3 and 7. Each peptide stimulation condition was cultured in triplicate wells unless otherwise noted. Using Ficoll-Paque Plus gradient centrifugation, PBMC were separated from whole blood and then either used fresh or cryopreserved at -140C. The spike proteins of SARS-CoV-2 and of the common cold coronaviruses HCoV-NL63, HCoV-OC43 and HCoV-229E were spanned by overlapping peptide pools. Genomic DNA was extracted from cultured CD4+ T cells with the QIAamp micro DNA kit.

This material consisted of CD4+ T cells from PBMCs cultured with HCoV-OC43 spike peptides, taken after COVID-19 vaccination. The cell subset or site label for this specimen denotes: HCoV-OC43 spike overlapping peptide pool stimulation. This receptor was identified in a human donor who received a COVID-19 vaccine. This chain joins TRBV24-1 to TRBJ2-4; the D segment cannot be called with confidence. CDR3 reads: CATSDARARDKNIQYF. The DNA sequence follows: TGTGCCACCAGTGATGCCCGGGCCCGAGACAAAAACATTCAGTACTTC.